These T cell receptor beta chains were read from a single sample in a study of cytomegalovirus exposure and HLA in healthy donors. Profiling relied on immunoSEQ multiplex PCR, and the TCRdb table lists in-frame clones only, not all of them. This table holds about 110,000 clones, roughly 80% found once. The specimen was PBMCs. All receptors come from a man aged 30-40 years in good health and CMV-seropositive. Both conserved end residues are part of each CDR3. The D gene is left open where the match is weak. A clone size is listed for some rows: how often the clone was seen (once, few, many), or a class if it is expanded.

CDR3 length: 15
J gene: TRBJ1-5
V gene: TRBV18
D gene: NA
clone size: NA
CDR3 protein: CASSPSRNSNQPQHF
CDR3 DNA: TGTGCCAGCTCACCAAGTAGAAATAGCAATCAGCCCCAGCATTTT

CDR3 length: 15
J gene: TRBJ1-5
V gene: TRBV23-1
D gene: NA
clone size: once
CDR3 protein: CASSQPTVRYQPQHF
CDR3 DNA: TGCGCCAGCAGTCAACCGACAGTCAGATATCAGCCCCAGCATTTT

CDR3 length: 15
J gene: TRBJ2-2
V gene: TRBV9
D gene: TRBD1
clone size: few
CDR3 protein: CASSVGTGNTGELFF
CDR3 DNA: TGTGCCAGCAGCGTGGGGACAGGGAACACCGGGGAGCTGTTTTTT

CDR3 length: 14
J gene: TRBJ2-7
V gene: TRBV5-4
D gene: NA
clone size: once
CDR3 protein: CASSFTGTSYEQYF
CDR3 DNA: TGTGCCAGCAGCTTCACAGGTACCTCCTACGAGCAGTACTTC

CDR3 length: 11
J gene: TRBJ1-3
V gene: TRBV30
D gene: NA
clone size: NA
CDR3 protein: CAWSEQVSIYF
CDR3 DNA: TGTGCCTGGAGCGAGCAAGTATCCATATATTTT

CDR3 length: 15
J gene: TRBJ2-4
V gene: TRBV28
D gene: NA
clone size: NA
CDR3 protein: CASPHQEEFKNIQYF
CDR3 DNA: TGTGCCAGCCCTCATCAAGAGGAATTCAAAAACATTCAGTACTTC

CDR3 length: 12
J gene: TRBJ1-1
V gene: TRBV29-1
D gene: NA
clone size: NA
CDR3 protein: CSIDSWVTEAFF
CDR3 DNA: TGCAGTATTGACTCTTGGGTCACTGAAGCTTTCTTT

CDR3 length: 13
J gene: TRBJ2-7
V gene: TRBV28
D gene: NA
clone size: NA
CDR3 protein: CASSLAGANEQYF
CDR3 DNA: TGTGCCAGCAGTTTGGCGGGGGCAAACGAGCAGTACTTC

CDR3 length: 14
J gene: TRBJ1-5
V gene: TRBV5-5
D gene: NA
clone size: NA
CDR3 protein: CASSLDQGFPPQHF
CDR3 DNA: TGTGCCAGCAGCTTGGATCAGGGATTCCCGCCCCAGCATTTT

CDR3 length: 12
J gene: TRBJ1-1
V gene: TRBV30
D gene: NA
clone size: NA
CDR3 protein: CAWTRRDTEAFF
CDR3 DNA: TGTGCCTGGACCCGGAGGGACACTGAAGCTTTCTTT

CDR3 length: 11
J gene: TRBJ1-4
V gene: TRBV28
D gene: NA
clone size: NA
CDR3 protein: CASSTVEKLFF
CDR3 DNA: TGTGCCAGCAGTACGGTTGAAAAACTGTTTTTT

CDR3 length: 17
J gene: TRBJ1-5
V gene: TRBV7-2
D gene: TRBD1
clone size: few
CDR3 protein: CASSLALWTGKGQPQHF
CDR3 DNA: TGTGCCAGCAGCTTAGCGCTGTGGACAGGGAAAGGTCAGCCCCAGCATTTT

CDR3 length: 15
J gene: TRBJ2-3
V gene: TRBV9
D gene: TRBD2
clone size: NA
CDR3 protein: CASTLAGGLADTQYF
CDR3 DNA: TGTGCCAGCACCCTAGCGGGGGGGCTCGCAGATACGCAGTATTTT

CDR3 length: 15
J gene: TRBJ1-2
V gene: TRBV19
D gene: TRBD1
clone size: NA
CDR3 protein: CASTGTGTGGEGYTF
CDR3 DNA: TGTGCCAGTACGGGGACCGGGACAGGGGGCGAAGGCTACACCTTC

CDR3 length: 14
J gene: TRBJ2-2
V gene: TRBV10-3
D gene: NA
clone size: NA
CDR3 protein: CAITLGVNGGELFF
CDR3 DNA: TGTGCCATCACTTTAGGGGTAAACGGCGGGGAGCTGTTTTTT